The clone carrying this T cell receptor beta chain was found a few times. Its specificity is not known. The sample originates from a study of early T cells in non-severe SARS-CoV-2 infection. Whole-study results and caveats: Anti-spike CD8 responses were favored by VDJdb matching, which missed private and CD4 specificities.

Researchers attached unique molecular identifiers to individual cDNA molecules. TCRdb reprocessed the 5' RACE reads via MiXCR and lists one record per CDR3 protein. Of tens of thousands of distinct CDR3 sequences listed, about a tenth are singletons. This CDR3 is 12 amino acids long. V was pared by 3 bases and J by 6 bases, with 7 bases between. The source material was whole blood. The source is an adult who was a healthcare worker with PCR-confirmed SARS-CoV-2 infection or an uninfected control (not recorded which). The chain carries TRBV12-3 or TRBV12-4 and TRBJ2-3; D is uncertain. The CDR3 DNA follows: TGTGCCAGCAGTTTCAGTTCTGATACGCAGTATTTT. Amino acids: CASSFSSDTQYF.